What follows are 4 T cell receptor beta chains derived from one specimen sequenced in a study of cytomegalovirus exposure and HLA in healthy donors. The primer mix had 60 Vbeta and 13 Jbeta primers. TCRdb keeps only in-frame clones here, not all; method: immunoSEQ multiplex PCR. The table includes 90,000 to 110,000 clones, 55% to 75% detected once. The sample was PBMCs. All receptors derive from a woman in her 70s in good health and CMV-seropositive.

The gene calls are TRBV25-1 and TRBJ2-3, with a tentative D call TRBD1 (5 bases). Trimming cost V 1 base and J 9 bases, with 11 bases left between them. The CDR3 sequence is 13 residues long. The V gene's germline CDR1 is MGHDK and CDR2 SYGVNS. The CDR3 DNA reads TGTGCCAGCAGTGAATTACAGGTGTCAACGCAGTATTTT. Encoded protein: CASSELQVSTQYF.

This chain connects TRBV21-1 to TRBJ1-2; TRBD1, the D gene given by the table, was not confirmed from the DNA. TRBV21-1 is classified as a pseudogene. This CDR3 comprises 18 residues. This chain's CDR3 is CASSKWPHRTNPTDGYTF. Written as DNA, the CDR3 is TGTGCCAGCAGCAAATGGCCCCACCGGACAAACCCCACGGATGGCTACACCTTC.

This chain uses TRBV7-9 with TRBJ1-5; D is possibly TRBD1 (6 bases). V was pared by 4 bases and J by 12 bases, with 13 bases between. The CDR3 has 12 amino acids. Germline CDR1 SEHNR, CDR2 FQNEAQ (reference sequence). The CDR3 loop is CASSYDQGLQHF. CDR3 DNA: TGTGCCAGCAGCTACGATCAGGGGCTCCAGCATTTT.

The V call is TRBV5-1, the J call TRBJ1-1; 7 bases are a match to TRBD1. Germline CDR1 reads SGHRS; CDR2 reads YFSETQ. The CDR3 extends over 15 amino acids. Trimming cost V 5 bases and J 1 base; bases outside gene matches: 8. CDR3 loop: CASSRLQGKNTEAFF. The CDR3 bases are TGCGCCAGCAGTCGACTACAGGGGAAGAACACTGAAGCTTTCTTT. Full variable domain (outside the CDR3, taken from reference TRBV5-1 and TRBJ1-1): KAGVTQTPRYLIKTRGQQVTLSCSPISGHRSVSWYQQTPGQGLQFLFEYFSETQRNKGNFPGRFSGRQFSNSRSEMNVSTLELGDSALYLCASSRLQGKNTEAFFGQGTRLTVV.